The 21 T cell receptor beta chains given below trace back to one sample, sequenced in a study of preoperative IRX-2 immunotherapy in early breast cancer. Described treatment: preoperative locoregional IRX-2 cytokine immunotherapy. The repertoire was sequenced with immunoSEQ multiplex PCR; TCRdb's copy has only in-frame clones and lacks some. The sample yields about 43,000 clones, 85% to 95% seen once. The source was tumor tissue, collected after IRX-2 immunotherapy. Receptors were obtained from a human donor with breast cancer.

This chain's CDR3 is CASSYRAYNEQFF. As DNA, the CDR3 is TGTGCCAGCAGTTACCGCGCCTACAATGAGCAGTTCTTC. This chain joins TRBV6-5 and TRBJ2-1; D unresolved. V was trimmed by 2 bases and J by 2 bases, leaving 4 bases between them. This CDR3 is 13 amino acids long. The germline V gene encodes CDR1 MNHEY and CDR2 SVGAGI.

V gene TRBV6-5 combines with J gene TRBJ2-5, with D possibly matching TRBD1 (6 bases). The CDR3 consists of 15 residues. Trimming removed 6 bases from V and 0 bases from J, with 14 bases in between. CDR1 MNHEY and CDR2 SVGAGI come from the germline V gene. In DNA form, the CDR3 reads TGTGCCAGCAGCCGTGGGACAAAGTACCAAGAGACCCAGTACTTC. It yields the protein CASSRGTKYQETQYF.

V is TRBV7-2 and J is TRBJ2-7; 8 nucleotides line up with TRBD1. This CDR3 is 15 amino acids long. Germline CDR1 is SGHTA and CDR2 is FQGNSA. Trimming at V came to 1 base and at J to 2 bases, leaving 4 bases not matched to a gene. The CDR3 loop is CASSLGQGATYEQYF. CDR3 sequence (DNA): TGTGCCAGCAGCTTAGGGCAGGGGGCAACCTACGAGCAGTACTTC.

The J gene is TRBJ2-5, the V gene TRBV6-1; maybe TRBD2 (6 bases). CDR1 MNHNS and CDR2 SASEGT come from the germline V gene. CDR3 length: 13 amino acids. V lost 6 bases and J 1 base, leaving 9 bases between the germline ends. The DNA of the CDR3 is TGTGCCAGCAGGCAGACTAGCCAAGAGACCCAGTACTTC. Translated, it gives CASRQTSQETQYF.

V is TRBV7-2 and J is TRBJ2-5, with D uncertain. CDR3 length: 13 amino acids. CDR1 and CDR2 from the germline V gene are SGHTA and FQGNSA. The V end was cut by 5 bases, the J end by 5 bases, with 12 bases between. The CDR3: CASSLDLGETQYF. The CDR3 region has the DNA TGTGCCAGCAGCCTGGACCTCGGGGAGACCCAGTACTTC.

This chain joins TRBV7-6 and TRBJ2-7; TRBD1 might be the D (6 bases). The germline gives CDR1 SGHVS, CDR2 FNYEAQ. V lost 1 base and J 3 bases, leaving 13 bases between the germline ends. This CDR3 has 15 amino acids. The CDR3 sequence is CASSLGDTSFYEQYF. DNA of the CDR3: TGTGCCAGCAGCTTAGGGGACACGTCTTTCTACGAGCAGTACTTC.

The chain combines TRBV23-1 with TRBJ2-7; D is tentatively TRBD1 or TRBD2 (5 bases each). TRBV23-1 is assigned to the ORF class and has an uncertain function. The CDR3 is 15 residues long. Trimming took 0 bases from V and 1 from J, leaving 10 bases between them. For the CDR3, the DNA is TGCGCCAGCAGTCAATCCGGGTGGGGGTCCTACGAGCAGTACTTC. It is translated as CASSQSGWGSYEQYF.

This chain connects TRBV6-1 to TRBJ1-1; D unclear. Germline V lookup: CDR1 MNHNS, CDR2 SASEGT. The CDR3 extends over 15 amino acids. Between the trimmed V and J ends, which lost 6 bases and 10 bases, there was a span of 24 bases. In DNA form, the CDR3 reads TGTGCCAGCAGGAGATCCCGAGCTGTAATGCAGAGAGCTTTCTTT. Its translation: CASRRSRAVMQRAFF.

The chain has TRBV18 and TRBJ2-6; a possible D gene is TRBD2 (5 bases). With 2 bases removed from V and 0 bases from J, the gap between germline ends came to 11 bases. The CDR3 is made up of 17 amino acids. Germline CDR1 is KGHSH and CDR2 is LQKENI. CDR3 amino acids: CASSPGSQASGANVLTF. Here the CDR3 DNA reads TGTGCCAGCTCACCAGGGAGCCAGGCCTCTGGGGCCAACGTCCTGACTTTC. Based on the CDR3 plus reference TRBV18 and TRBJ2-6, the full variable domain is NAGVMQNPRHLVRRRGQEARLRCSPMKGHSHVYWYRQLPEEGLKFMVYLQKENIIDESGMPKERFSAEFPKEGPSILRIQQVVRGDSAAYFCASSPGSQASGANVLTFGAGSRLTVL.

This clone has just one count. The chain has TRBV10-3 and TRBJ2-2; the D is unclear. In germline, CDR1 is ENHRY, CDR2 SYGVKD. With 2 bases removed from V and 2 bases from J, the gap between germline ends came to 6 bases. The CDR3 contains 14 residues. CDR3 amino acids: CAISEDTNTGELFF. CDR3 DNA sequence: TGTGCCATCAGTGAGGACACTAACACCGGGGAGCTGTTTTTT.

The chain carries TRBV6-4 and TRBJ2-3, with no clear D. From germline, CDR1 is MRHNA and CDR2 SNTAGT. The V end lost 8 bases, the J end lost 7 bases, and 16 bases lay between the germline ends. This CDR3 region has 13 residues. The CDR3 DNA reads as TGTGCCAGCCCCCAAAGCGCCCCGAATACGCAGTATTTT. It yields the protein CASPQSAPNTQYF.

The chain is built from TRBV11-2 and TRBJ2-5, with 8 positions matching TRBD1. V gave up 1 base and J gave up 5 bases; unmatched junction bases: 12. Germline CDR1 SGHAT, CDR2 FQNNGV. The CDR3 is made up of 17 amino acids. The CDR3: CASSLVPATGAGETQYF. In nucleotides, the CDR3 is TGTGCCAGCAGCTTAGTCCCTGCGACAGGGGCAGGGGAGACCCAGTACTTC.

This chain joins TRBV7-6 and TRBJ2-2; D uncertain. Looked up from germline, CDR1 is SGHVS and CDR2 is FNYEAQ. V was shortened by 11 bases and J by 0 bases, with 10 bases between the two germline ends. The CDR3 spans 13 residues. The CDR3 sequence: CASGQSNTGELFF. The CDR3 coding sequence is TGTGCCTCGGGCCAGTCGAACACCGGGGAGCTGTTTTTT.

This clone was counted once. The V call is TRBV28, the J call TRBJ2-7; D is perhaps TRBD1 (5 bases). V was trimmed by 5 bases and J by 10 bases, leaving 12 bases between them. Germline V lookup: CDR1 MDHEN, CDR2 SYDVKM. This CDR3 has 11 amino acids. The CDR3 here is CASSRDSFQYF. Written as DNA, the CDR3 is TGTGCCAGCAGTCGTGACAGTTTTCAGTACTTC.

This chain joins TRBV10-3 and TRBJ2-7; a possible D gene is TRBD2 (6 bases). The CDR3 runs to 15 residues. Germline V CDR1 and CDR2: ENHRY, SYGVKD. V was clipped by 2 bases and J by 3 bases, with 14 bases between them. The CDR3 bases are TGTGCCATCAGTGAGGCGGTGTCGCGGGGCTACGAGCAGTACTTC. Its protein product is CAISEAVSRGYEQYF.

This chain connects TRBV10-3 to TRBJ2-3; D is unclear. V was pared by 0 bases and J by 6 bases, with 10 bases between. This CDR3 has 14 amino acids. CDR1 is ENHRY, CDR2 SYGVKD, per germline. CDR3 coding DNA: TGTGCCATCAGTGAGTCGAACGGGTGGGATACGCAGTATTTT. As protein: CAISESNGWDTQYF.

The chain employs TRBV9 and TRBJ2-7; the D gene is possibly TRBD1 (6 bases). The ends were cut back, 4 bases at V and 2 bases at J, with 13 bases in the middle. The germline gives CDR1 SGDLS, CDR2 YYNGEE. This CDR3 has 14 amino acids. The CDR3 sequence is CASSPSGTTYEQYF. The CDR3 DNA reads as TGTGCCAGCAGCCCATCCGGGACAACCTACGAGCAGTACTTC.

This clone was picked up one time. The chain recombines TRBV28 with TRBJ2-2, with 14 bases that match TRBD2. Germline V lookup: CDR1 MDHEN, CDR2 SYDVKM. The CDR3 runs 17 residues. Trimming at V came to 3 bases and at J to 13 bases, leaving 13 bases not matched to a gene. The CDR3 DNA is TGTGCCAGCAGTTTCGCCGGGACTAGCGGGAGTGTGTCGGGGCTGTTTTTT. Translation gives CASSFAGTSGSVSGLFF.

V gene TRBV15 combines with J gene TRBJ2-7; the D is unclear. Trimming took 0 bases from V and 0 from J, leaving 6 bases between them. The germline gives CDR1 LNHNV, CDR2 YYDKDF (reference sequence). The CDR3 is made up of 14 amino acids. The CDR3 sequence: CATSRDPGSYEQYF. CDR3 nucleotides: TGTGCCACCAGCAGAGATCCGGGCTCCTACGAGCAGTACTTC.

The chain combines TRBV6-1 with TRBJ1-4; TRBD1 matches at 8 bases. The V gene's germline CDR1 is MNHNS and CDR2 SASEGT. J gave up 7 bases and V 6 bases, and 7 bases lay outside the gene matches. The CDR3 extends over 14 amino acids. The CDR3 nucleotides are TGTGCCAGCAGGGCAGGGGGCGCGGGTGAAAAACTGTTTTTT. Translating it yields CASRAGGAGEKLFF.

CDR3 bases: TGTGCCAGCAGCTTAATGGGGCGCACTGAGCAGTTCTTC. It specifies CASSLMGRTEQFF. The V call is TRBV7-2, the J call TRBJ2-1, with a tentative D call TRBD1 (5 bases). The CDR3 is made up of 13 amino acids. The germline V gene has CDR1 SGHTA and CDR2 FQGNSA. Trimming took off 2 bases at V and 9 bases at J, with 11 bases between the two ends.